This TCR beta chain came from a study of shared clonotypes between healthy human individuals (dated by TCRdb to the early 2020s). Notes on the research overall: The cohort comprised a couple of women and three men aged 18 to 49 years. For each donor, three plates each were used for CD4 naive and CD4 memory, two plates were used for CD8 naive, and one plate was used for CD8 memory. Blood TCR repertoires of five healthy adults were deeply sequenced to estimate repertoire size and the extent of clonotype sharing between individuals. To increase sequencing depth and limit assay-specific biases, TCR repertoire library preparation and sequencing were carried out by different laboratories using diverse techniques. Between about 0.85 and 9.5 billion PBMCs per donor were obtained by leukapheresis.

The full study reports these points: Pairwise subsampling indicated that sequencing depth was expected to affect the degree of clonotype sharing among donors. Naive subsets generally had larger estimated clonotype richness than memory subsets did. Rarefaction of sorted-subset datasets indicated incomplete sequencing despite the large sequencing depth. Sharing across four donors was observed for about 5% of naive CD4, 3% to 4% of naive CD8, 2% to 2.5% of memory CD4, and about 0.4% of memory CD8 clonotypes. Higher generation probabilities were observed for clonotypes shared by all four sorted-subset donors than for non-shared clonotypes. The small number of donors limited the genetic and exposure-history diversity represented. Sampling was restricted to blood, and TCR repertoires in tissues likely differ from the TCR repertoires found in blood.

The CDR3 numbers 14 residues from cysteine through phenylalanine. Left in the record is the CDR3 DNA by itself, 42 bases read in frame from the first base. The junction shows trimming of 3 bases on V and 7 bases on J, plus 13 bases between the germline ends. The germline V gene (reference sequence) gives CDR1 as MNHEY and CDR2 as SMNVEV. The donors were healthy, HIV-negative adults with no recently reported acute infections or vaccinations. Every donor was a Caucasian adult living in Nashville, Tennessee, USA. CD4+ T cells were enriched through magnetic negative selection, after which naive cells were positively selected on CD45RA and the remaining negative fraction served as the memory subset. Blood was obtained by leukapheresis, after which PBMCs were separated by Ficoll-Histopaque density gradient centrifugation and cryopreserved in liquid nitrogen vapor phase. Analytical flow cytometry was used to check the purity and quantity of every magnetically sorted T cell population. Genomic DNA was isolated from every sorted fraction and measured by UV absorbance on a Nanodrop 2000c.

Using the deep immunoSEQ assay, TCR CDR3 regions were amplified from genomic DNA by multiplex PCR. Extracted genomic DNA from each cell subset was distributed evenly across all wells of several immunoSEQ 96-well plates, and each plate was treated as a replicate. For sorted subsets, each replicate PCR was loaded with roughly 200 ng genomic DNA, equivalent to approximately 33,000 T cell genomes. Purified libraries were measured with a Qubit 3.0 fluorometer, size-checked on a Bioanalyzer 2100, and measured again with the KAPA Library Quantification kit. Every immunoSEQ 96-well plate was sequenced on a separate single-read 150-cycle Illumina NextSeq 550 flow cell. Regarding the original processing steps: Because only junctional sequences without quality scores were contained in the immunoSEQ output, filtering matching that applied to full-length reads could not be performed. Sequences were annotated with PyIR, a Python wrapper for IgBLAST v1.9, using IMGT germline references to assign V/J genes and CDR3. Any read was removed if the V/J assignment was weak (E-value above 1e-6), the CDR3 was missing, or the read contained stop codons, out-of-frame junctions, or ambiguous translated residues. V3J clonotypes were defined by identical inferred V gene, J gene, and CDR3 amino acid sequence. Percentage overlap between repertoires was computed as shared unique clonotypes divided by the size of the smaller repertoire. Richness of each repertoire was evaluated using RTK rarefaction, the Chao1 estimator, and Recon v2.1 estimates of unobserved clonotypes. Generation probabilities were computed with OLGA for all TCRbeta clonotypes obtained by the gDNA method from a few donors. What TCRdb holds here is the immuneACCESS table cut down to in-frame rearrangements. Part of the clones is not present; checked against another copy, under half of the missing clones reflect an unresolved V gene, and the others are unexplained. V and J calls plus clone size are reproduced from that table; the DNA served to infer D and trimming. In all, the sample holds some 1 million clones, and around four fifths of those were seen once. Approximately 1.5% of the sample comes from the top ten.

A note on this clone: It lacks a known antigen. No much larger clone exists at a distance of one base, and base qualities are not known.

This receptor was taken from a man between 18 and 29 years old in good health. Here the chain combines TRBV27 and TRBJ1-5; no confident D gene assignment can be made. The source material was memory CD4+ T cells sorted from blood. The label giving this sample's cell subset or site can be read as: CD45RA-negative fraction. The CDR3 region: CASSLERARQPQHF. The bases read TGTGCCAGCAGTTTGGAGAGGGCAAGGCAGCCCCAGCATTTT.